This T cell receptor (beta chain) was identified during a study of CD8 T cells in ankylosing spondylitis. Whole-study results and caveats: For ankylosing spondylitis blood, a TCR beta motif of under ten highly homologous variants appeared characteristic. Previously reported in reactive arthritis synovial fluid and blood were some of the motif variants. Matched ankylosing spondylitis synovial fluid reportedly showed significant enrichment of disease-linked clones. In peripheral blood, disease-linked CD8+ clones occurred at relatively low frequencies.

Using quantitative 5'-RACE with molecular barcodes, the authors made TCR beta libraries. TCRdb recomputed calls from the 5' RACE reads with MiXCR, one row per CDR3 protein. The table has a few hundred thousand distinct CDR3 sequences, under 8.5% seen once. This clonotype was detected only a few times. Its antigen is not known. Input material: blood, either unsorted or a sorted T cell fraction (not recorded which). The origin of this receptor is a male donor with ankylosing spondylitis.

The CDR3 here is CASSREGSEFF. The CDR3 DNA follows: TGTGCCAGCAGCCGGGAGGGGTCAGAGTTCTTC. The V call is TRBV12-3 or TRBV12-4, the J call TRBJ2-1, with 8 bases lining up with TRBD2. The CDR3 spans 11 residues. V shed 6 bases and J 14 bases; nucleotides not matched to a gene: 6.